This T cell receptor beta chain was identified in a study of T cell repertoires in ileal Crohn's disease (dated by TCRdb to the late 2010s). Background on the whole study: The median duration of disease was approximately eight years, and at the time of surgery roughly 38% of patients were active smokers. A Rutgeerts score above i0 was used to define endoscopic postoperative recurrence. Every patient underwent surgery because of a complication, which was stricturing disease in roughly 60% of cases and penetrating disease in roughly 39%. About half of the patients received postoperative therapy: some 12 received thiopurines and around 20 received anti-TNF agents. The study ran alongside a multicentre cohort designed to identify predictors of early endoscopic recurrence after ileocolonic resection. TCR repertoire analysis was performed in about 61 Crohn's disease patients drawn from a prospective multicentre cohort. A total of approximately 150 mucosal samples from around 60 patients were sequenced, collected from several sites on the surgical specimen and at postoperative endoscopy.

This clone was observed a few times. Its binding antigen is unknown. Base quality data are lacking; no much larger clone is found one base away. Study-wide findings and limitations: Higher percentages of high-frequency clones at the time of surgery were linked to endoscopic recurrence, and every patient with clonality above 26.8% (18/57) had recurrence. More high-frequency clones were carried by sorted CD8 T cells than by CD4 T cells, suggesting that mucosal expansions were mainly CD8. Only a subgroup of patients, of unstated size, had mucosal CD4 and CD8 T cells sorted and sequenced. A significantly higher proportion of clonal expansions was observed in active smokers at surgery than in non-smokers (about 25% vs 20%, p=0.02).

Adults with ileal or ileocolonic Crohn's disease and an indication for ileocolonic resection were eligible for inclusion. Whole ileal mucosal biopsies were stored frozen at -80°C before DNA extraction. Genomic DNA was isolated from frozen whole biopsies using a TRizol-based method, and the DNA was quantified with a NanoDrop 2000 spectrophotometer. For commercial TCRB immunosequencing, approximately 500 nanograms of biopsy DNA were submitted for each sample. CDR3 regions were amplified from genomic DNA by Adaptive Biotechnology using a two-step, amplification bias-controlled multiplex PCR. In the first PCR, primers covered every V and J gene segment, and in the second PCR, barcodes and Illumina adapters were added. An Illumina instrument was used to sequence the CDR3 libraries. The source study handled its data this way. The analysis drew on both the pipelines supplied by the vendor and custom analysis of the raw data in R/Bioconductor running R version 3.3.0. Clonality, which ranges from 0 to 1, was calculated as the inverse of the normalised Shannon entropy across all productive clones. The repertoire share taken up by the top 100 clones defined high-frequency clones, and only clones that passed a 95% confidence test were kept. Overlap between samples was measured with the Morisita-Horn index, while repertoire diversity was measured with the Simpson index. TCRdb carries this immuneACCESS record with in-frame sequences only. Its versions omit some clonotypes, under half of them owing to an unresolved V gene in the studies checked, with the rest unexplained. D and trimming come from the DNA, and the V and J calls and clone size come from that table. The table for this sample lists thousands of clones; about 62% of them were counted only once. Around 15% of the sample is held by the ten biggest clonotypes.

The sequencing input was ileal tissue. This TCR came from an adult with Crohn's disease.

The nucleotide sequence is given as TGTGCCAGCACCGCGCTGGGGGCCTTTTACAATGAGCAGTTCTTC. This sequence encodes CASTALGAFYNEQFF. This receptor chain uses TRBV6-1 and TRBJ2-1; the D gene is possibly TRBD1, with 6 bases matching. V and J lose 7 bases and 4 bases, and a span of 17 bases separates them. In the germline V gene, CDR1 corresponds to MNHNS and CDR2 to SASEGT. The CDR3 holds 15 amino acids from the cysteine to the phenylalanine. Only CDR3 DNA is held: 45 bases, read in frame from base 1.